The 21 T cell receptor beta chains reported below all come from one sample, sequenced in a study of blood T cell repertoires in COVID-19. Data came from immunoSEQ multiplex PCR; TCRdb stores just in-frame clones and leaves some out. The sample has about 280,000 clones, around 90% seen once. What was sequenced was PBMCs or T cells enriched from blood (not recorded which). These receptors were obtained from a man between 40 and 49 years old who had been exposed to COVID-19.

The genes are TRBV19 and TRBJ2-2; the D is unclear. Between the trimmed V and J ends, which lost 1 base and 0 bases, there was a span of 12 bases. This CDR3 contains 17 residues. The germline gives CDR1 LNHDA, CDR2 SQIVND (reference sequence). This chain's CDR3 is CASSIGSKSANTGELFF. CDR3 DNA sequence: TGTGCCAGTAGTATAGGGAGTAAGAGTGCGAACACCGGGGAGCTGTTTTTT.

This rearrangement joins TRBV29-1 to TRBJ2-4; tentative D call: TRBD2 (6 bases). The CDR3 is 13 amino acids. The V gene lost 6 bases and the J gene lost 3 bases, with 12 bases spanning the gap. Germline lookup yields CDR1 SQVTM and CDR2 ANQGSEA. This chain's CDR3 is CSVQEGDKNIQYF. CDR3 in DNA: TGCAGCGTCCAGGAGGGCGACAAAAACATTCAGTACTTC.

V usage is TRBV10-1 and J usage is TRBJ1-2; D unclear. Looked up from germline, CDR1 is WNHNN and CDR2 is SYGVQD (reference sequence). Deletions cut 3 bases from V and 5 bases from J, with 13 bases between. The CDR3 consists of 14 residues. This chain's CDR3 is CASSDFERGYGYTF. CDR3 nucleotides: TGCGCCAGCAGTGATTTTGAGAGAGGATATGGCTACACCTTC.

The chain uses TRBV27 and TRBJ2-1; 13 bases are shared with TRBD2. V dropped 5 bases and J dropped 6; count of bases not matched to a gene: 4. Germline V lookup: CDR1 MNHEY, CDR2 SMNVEV (reference sequence). The CDR3 contains 15 residues. CDR3 sequence reads: CASSTLAGGSNEQFF. The CDR3 DNA sequence: TGTGCCAGCAGTACACTAGCGGGAGGGTCCAATGAGCAGTTCTTC.

The chain is built from TRBV27 and TRBJ1-2; TRBD1 matches at 8 bases. CDR3 size: 14 residues. From germline, CDR1 is MNHEY and CDR2 SMNVEV (reference sequence). V was pared by 6 bases and J by 4 bases, with 7 bases of the junction left unmatched. The CDR3 loop is CASRVTGGSYGYTF. CDR3 nucleotide sequence: TGTGCCAGCAGAGTTACAGGGGGATCCTATGGCTACACCTTC.

This sequence joins TRBV6-1 and TRBJ2-7, with 7 bases aligning to TRBD2. There are 16 residues in the CDR3. Germline V gives CDR1 MNHNS, CDR2 SASEGT. V lost 3 bases, J lost 2 bases, and 10 bases stayed unmatched. The CDR3 region has the DNA TGTGCCAGCAGTGATCTTGAGCGGGACCCGACCTACGAGCAGTACTTC. This translates into CASSDLERDPTYEQYF.

This rearrangement joins TRBV5-1 to TRBJ1-1; TRBD1 aligns across 9 bases. The CDR3 contains 14 residues. From germline, CDR1 is SGHRS and CDR2 YFSETQ. Trimming cost V 4 bases and J 4 bases; bases outside gene matches: 5. CDR3 DNA: TGCGCCAGCAGCCGGGACAGGGATGCCACTGAAGCTTTCTTT. Protein product: CASSRDRDATEAFF.

The V and J genes are TRBV6-2 or TRBV6-3 and TRBJ2-5; TRBD1 aligns across 7 bases. The CDR3 covers 15 residues. The trim removed 5 bases at V and 2 bases at J, leaving 8 bases unmatched. Germline CDR1 is MNHEY and CDR2 is SVGEGT. CDR3 coding DNA: TGTGCCAGCAGTCCATTAACGGACAGGCAAGAGACCCAGTACTTC. It yields the protein CASSPLTDRQETQYF.

This chain uses TRBV2 with TRBJ2-1, with no clear D. V lost 4 bases to trimming and J lost 5 bases, with 6 bases between them. The CDR3 length is 12 residues. Germline CDR1 is SNHLY and CDR2 is FYNNEI. CDR3 DNA: TGTGCCAGCAGTGTATTAAACAATGAGCAGTTCTTC. It codes for CASSVLNNEQFF. The full variable domain, its missing parts supplied by reference TRBV2 and TRBJ2-1, is EPEVTQTPSHQVTQMGQEVILRCVPISNHLYFYWYRQILGQKVEFLVSFYNNEISEKSEIFDDQFSVERPDGSNFTLKIRSTKLEDSAMYFCASSVLNNEQFFGPGTRLTVL.

The CDR3 spells CASSRTSGSSTDTQYF. In DNA, the CDR3 is TGTGCCAGCAGCCGGACTAGCGGGAGTAGTACAGATACGCAGTATTTT. The rearrangement links TRBV5-4 to TRBJ2-3, with TRBD2 identical over 13 bases. Germline V gene lookup returns CDR1 SGHNT and CDR2 YYREEE (reference sequence). The CDR3 totals 16 residues. With V trimmed by 4 bases and J by 3 bases, 5 bases remained unmatched. Full variable domain (missing parts from reference TRBV5-4 and TRBJ2-3): ETGVTQSPTHLIKTRGQQVTLRCSSQSGHNTVSWYQQALGQGPQFIFQYYREEENGRGNFPPRFSGLQFPNYSSELNVNALELDDSALYLCASSRTSGSSTDTQYFGPGTRLTVL.

The chain is built from TRBV20-1 and TRBJ1-1, with a tentative D call TRBD1 (6 bases). Germline values: CDR1 DFQATT, CDR2 SNEGSKA (reference sequence). CDR3 length: 14 residues. The V end lost 3 bases, the J end lost 0 bases, and 11 bases lay between the germline ends. CDR3 DNA: TGCAGTGCTAGTCGAGGGGGATTGAACACTGAAGCTTTCTTT. Encoded protein: CSASRGGLNTEAFF.

The genes are TRBV14 and TRBJ2-7; D remains unclear. Germline assignment: CDR1 SGHDN and CDR2 FVKESK. With 4 bases removed from V and 0 bases from J, the gap between germline ends came to 13 bases. This CDR3 is built from 15 residues. The CDR3 protein is CASSPQAGHSYEQYF. Here the CDR3 DNA reads TGTGCCAGCAGCCCCCAGGCTGGGCACTCCTACGAGCAGTACTTC.

In the case of this clone: One end of the junction varies from germline; a read error may be responsible. V gene TRBV27 combines with J gene TRBJ2-1; no reliable D call. The CDR3 runs 13 residues. Germline CDR1 is MNHEY and CDR2 is SMNVEV (reference sequence). The DNA of the CDR3 is TGTGCCAGCAGTCCCCAGGTCGGAACAGCAGTCATCTTC. It codes for CASSPQVGTAVIF.

J is TRBJ1-5 and V is TRBV28; 9 bases line up with TRBD1. Germline V CDR1 and CDR2: MDHEN, SYDVKM. V trimming: 6 bases; J trimming: 7 bases; junction bases outside the gene matches: 7. The CDR3 spans 14 residues. The DNA for the CDR3 is TGTGCCAGCAGCCGGACAGGGGTGCGCCAGCCCCAGCATTTT. This codes for CASSRTGVRQPQHF. Supplemented by reference TRBV28 and TRBJ1-5, the full variable domain reads DVKVTQSSRYLVKRTGEKVFLECVQDMDHENMFWYRQDPGLGLRLIYFSYDVKMKEKGDIPEGYSVSREKKERFSLILESASTNQTSMYLCASSRTGVRQPQHFGDGTRLSIL.

This clone was counted a single time. V is TRBV18 and J is TRBJ1-2; TRBD1 matches at 8 bases. The CDR3 length is 15 residues. With V trimmed by 1 base and J by 5 bases, 6 bases remained unmatched. Germline assignment: CDR1 KGHSH and CDR2 LQKENI. CDR3 amino acids: CASSPQAGGVYGYTF. The CDR3 nucleotides read TGTGCCAGCTCACCACAGGCAGGGGGCGTGTATGGCTACACCTTC.

V gene TRBV9 combines with J gene TRBJ1-2, with 9 bases fitting TRBD1. Germline lookup yields CDR1 SGDLS and CDR2 YYNGEE. The length of the CDR3 is 15 residues. V shed 3 bases, J shed 3 bases, and the junction held 6 bases outside the gene matches. The CDR3: CASSERTGEDYGYTF. The CDR3 coding sequence is TGTGCCAGCAGCGAACGGACAGGGGAAGACTATGGCTACACCTTC.

This clone has a count of ten or more. The chain recombines TRBV2 with TRBJ1-1; D possibly corresponds to TRBD1 (5 bases). The length of the CDR3 is 12 residues. Germline loops: CDR1 SNHLY, CDR2 FYNNEI. The CDR3 reads CAGRGWGTEAFF. CDR3 nucleotide sequence: TGTGCTGGGAGGGGTTGGGGCACTGAAGCTTTCTTT.

This chain connects TRBV6-6 to TRBJ2-1, with TRBD2 identical over 11 bases. This CDR3 is built from 15 residues. CDR1 and CDR2 (germline): MNHNY, SVGAGI (reference sequence). V was clipped by 1 base and J by 6 bases; unmatched bases: 2. The CDR3 DNA is TGTGCCAGCAGTTACTATGGGACTAGCGGCAATGAGCAGTTCTTC. Amino acids: CASSYYGTSGNEQFF.

The chain recombines TRBV4-2 with TRBJ1-4; D is perhaps TRBD1 (5 bases). Trimming shortened V by 4 bases and J by 8 bases, and 20 bases separated the two germline ends. The CDR3 consists of 16 residues. Per germline, CDR1 LGHNA and CDR2 YNFKEQ. For the CDR3, the DNA is TGTGCCAGCAGCCTTATATCCGGGACTATGGGGGAAAAACTGTTTTTT. This sequence encodes CASSLISGTMGEKLFF.

This chain connects TRBV28 to TRBJ1-4; TRBD1 might be the D (5 bases). Trimming pared 1 base from V and 6 bases from J, leaving 9 bases between. Germline CDR1 and CDR2: MDHEN and SYDVKM. This CDR3 is 14 amino acids long. The CDR3 nucleotides are TGTGCCAGCAGTTTATCAGGGTTTTATGAAAAACTGTTTTTT. This codes for CASSLSGFYEKLFF.

The chain couples TRBV19 to TRBJ2-4; 10 bases are a match to TRBD1. The CDR3 is made up of 14 amino acids. Trimming cost V 6 bases and J 9 bases; bases outside gene matches: 8. Germline values: CDR1 LNHDA, CDR2 SQIVND (reference sequence). As DNA, the CDR3 is TGTGCCAGTAGCACGACAGGGGGCGGTAGCATTCAGTACTTC. Protein: CASSTTGGGSIQYF. The whole variable domain, filled in from reference TRBV19 and TRBJ2-4, reads DGGITQSPKYLFRKEGQNVTLSCEQNLNHDAMYWYRQDPGQGLRLIYYSQIVNDFQKGDIAEGYSVSREKKESFPLTVTSAQKNPTAFYLCASSTTGGGSIQYFGAGTRLSVL.